This entry describes one T cell receptor (beta chain). This entry is derived from a study of T-cell memory formation after mild COVID-19. V was trimmed by 6 bases and J by 0 bases, leaving 12 bases between them. CDR3 size: 13 residues. Germline V gene lookup returns CDR1 DFQATT and CDR2 SNEGSKA (reference sequence). TCRdb re-called the 5' RACE reads through MiXCR, storing one row per CDR3 protein. The sample yields about 270,000 distinct CDR3 sequences, 15% to 20% seen once. The J gene is TRBJ2-7, the V gene TRBV20-1, with D perhaps TRBD1 (5 bases). This receptor was taken from a man younger than 35 who had mild COVID-19 (a few samples of this study predate the infection). Cell type and time point are not known. Sequencing was done on a sample of PBMCs or a T cell subset sorted from them (not recorded which). CDR3 sequence: CSAEAGNSYEQYF. The CDR3 DNA follows: TGCAGTGCCGAGGCAGGGAACTCCTACGAGCAGTACTTC.